What follows are 5 T cell receptor beta chains derived from one specimen sequenced in a study of control samples from healthy donors and cancer patients (dated by TCRdb to between 2020 and 2021). The library relied on the immunoSEQ multiplex PCR assay. TCRdb provides this immuneACCESS table in a form limited to in-frame rearrangements. Some clones are lacking; in checked studies, under half of them reflect an unresolved V gene, and why the rest are absent is not known. This sample has about 170,000 clones in its table, and around 88% of those were observed once. The ten largest account for approximately 4.9% of the sample. Sequencing was carried out using blood. The receptors originated from a woman under 40 in good health.

The J gene is TRBJ1-2, the V gene TRBV7-2; D ambiguous. Trimming stripped 4 bases from V and 5 bases from J, with 14 bases between. Germline CDR1 reads SGHTA; CDR2 reads FQGNSA. This CDR3 spans 14 amino acids. The CDR3 reads CASSSGGRRYGYTF. DNA for the CDR3: TGTGCCAGCAGCTCAGGAGGGCGGAGGTATGGCTACACCTTC.

The V and J genes are TRBV5-4 and TRBJ2-2; no clear D. V shed 9 bases and J shed 2 bases, with 11 bases lying between them. The CDR3 is 13 residues long. The V gene's germline CDR1 is SGHNT and CDR2 YYREEE (reference sequence). CDR3 amino acids: CAKRAENTGELFF. The DNA for the CDR3 is TGTGCCAAACGGGCGGAAAACACCGGGGAGCTGTTTTTT.

V is TRBV12-3 or TRBV12-4 and J is TRBJ1-1, with D perhaps TRBD1 (6 bases). V was pared by 7 bases and J by 2 bases, with 11 bases between. This CDR3 region has 13 residues. Written as DNA, the CDR3 is TGTGCCAGCAAAAGGGGGGGAAACACTGAAGCTTTCTTT. It specifies CASKRGGNTEAFF.

This clone was counted only a few times. The chain uses TRBV7-2 and TRBJ2-5; TRBD2 agrees at 8 bases. The CDR3 extends over 17 amino acids. The J segment lost 3 bases and the V segment lost 7 bases, leaving 16 bases of the junction unmatched. CDR1 and CDR2 from the germline V gene are SGHTA and FQGNSA. This CDR3 is CASTQRAGGLPEETQYF. Here the CDR3 DNA reads TGTGCCAGCACCCAACGGGCGGGAGGACTTCCGGAAGAGACCCAGTACTTC.

This clone was counted a few times. The rearrangement links TRBV7-9 to TRBJ1-6; 11 nucleotides align to TRBD1. The J segment lost 11 bases and the V segment lost 4 bases, leaving 7 bases of the junction unmatched. This CDR3 is built from 15 residues. Germline loops: CDR1 SEHNR, CDR2 FQNEAQ (reference sequence). CDR3 coding DNA: TGTGCCAGCAGCTCAGGGACAGGGGGTTTTACACCCCTCCACTTT. Its translation is CASSSGTGGFTPLHF.